Reported below is one TCR beta chain. This clone's antigen is unknown. Base qualities are missing; no much larger clone stands one base away. Eligible patients were adults with ileal or ileocolonic Crohn's disease who had an indication for ileocolonic resection. Before DNA extraction, whole ileal mucosal biopsies were kept frozen at -80 degrees C. Genomic DNA was extracted from frozen whole biopsies using a TRizol-based method and was quantified with a NanoDrop 2000 spectrophotometer. Its CDR3 holds 14 amino acids, cysteine through phenylalanine. The retained sequence is limited to the CDR3, 42 bases, with the frame set at the first base. V loses 8 bases of germline sequence and J loses 0 bases, and the interval between the two ends is 11 bases. CDR1 and CDR2 are drawn from the germline V gene: KGHSH, LQKENI. Five hundred nanograms of biopsy DNA per sample were submitted for commercial TCRB immunosequencing. Adaptive Biotechnology amplified CDR3 regions from genomic DNA with a two-step multiplex PCR that controlled for amplification bias. Primers covering every V and J gene segment were used in the first PCR, while barcodes and Illumina adapters were added in the second PCR. An Illumina instrument was used to sequence the CDR3 libraries. The study's own analysis went as follows. Analysis combined the vendor-provided pipelines with custom analysis of raw data in R/Bioconductor under R version 3.3.0. Clonality, ranging from 0 to 1, was calculated as the inverse of the normalised Shannon entropy of all productive clones. High-frequency clones were defined as the share of the repertoire occupied by the top 100 clones, with only clones passing a 95% confidence test being retained. Overlap between samples was measured with the Morisita-Horn index, while repertoire diversity was measured with the Simpson index. The source is immuneACCESS, and TCRdb retained only in-frame sequences with V and J called. Part of the clones is not carried over; for the studies checked, unresolved V genes explain less than half of this, and the remainder is unexplained. V and J calls and clone size are as listed in that table; D and trimming were resolved from the DNA. Counted in this sample were nearly 5,000 clones; roughly 80% of them appeared once. Of the sample, about an eighth falls within the top ten clones.

These data come from a study of T cell repertoires in ileal Crohn's disease (dated by TCRdb to about 2019). Study-wide context: The median duration of disease was roughly 7.6 years, and at the time of surgery around 40% of patients were active smokers. Surgery was performed for a complication in all patients, with stricturing disease in roughly 60% and penetrating disease in approximately 39%. The study ran alongside a multicentre cohort designed to identify predictors of early endoscopic recurrence after ileocolonic resection. TCR repertoire analysis was done in a few dozen Crohn's disease patients from a prospective multicentre cohort. A total of 170 or so mucosal samples from roughly 60 patients were sequenced, with samples obtained at several locations on the surgical specimen and at postoperative endoscopy. A Rutgeerts score higher than i0 was the definition used for endoscopic postoperative recurrence. Postoperative therapy was given to about half of the patients, with thiopurines administered to some 10 patients and anti-TNF agents administered to 20 or so patients.

Summary of the overall study and its limitations: Sorted CD8 T cells carried more high-frequency clones than CD4 T cells, suggesting mucosal expansions were mainly CD8. Higher percentages of high-frequency clones at the time of surgery were linked to endoscopic recurrence, and every patient with clonality above 26.8% (18/57) had recurrence. Only a subgroup of patients, of unstated size, had their mucosal CD4 and CD8 T cells sorted and sequenced. Compared with non-smokers, patients who were active smokers at surgery showed a significantly higher proportion of clonal expansions (about 25% vs 20%, p=0.02).

The source material was ileal tissue. This clonotype originated in an adult with Crohn's disease. The receptor chain draws on TRBV18 and TRBJ1-5, with TRBD1 perhaps the D gene, on 6 matching bases. The DNA sequence is TGTGCCAGCACCACACAGGGTAGCAATCAGCCCCAGCATTTT. Its translation reads: CASTTQGSNQPQHF.